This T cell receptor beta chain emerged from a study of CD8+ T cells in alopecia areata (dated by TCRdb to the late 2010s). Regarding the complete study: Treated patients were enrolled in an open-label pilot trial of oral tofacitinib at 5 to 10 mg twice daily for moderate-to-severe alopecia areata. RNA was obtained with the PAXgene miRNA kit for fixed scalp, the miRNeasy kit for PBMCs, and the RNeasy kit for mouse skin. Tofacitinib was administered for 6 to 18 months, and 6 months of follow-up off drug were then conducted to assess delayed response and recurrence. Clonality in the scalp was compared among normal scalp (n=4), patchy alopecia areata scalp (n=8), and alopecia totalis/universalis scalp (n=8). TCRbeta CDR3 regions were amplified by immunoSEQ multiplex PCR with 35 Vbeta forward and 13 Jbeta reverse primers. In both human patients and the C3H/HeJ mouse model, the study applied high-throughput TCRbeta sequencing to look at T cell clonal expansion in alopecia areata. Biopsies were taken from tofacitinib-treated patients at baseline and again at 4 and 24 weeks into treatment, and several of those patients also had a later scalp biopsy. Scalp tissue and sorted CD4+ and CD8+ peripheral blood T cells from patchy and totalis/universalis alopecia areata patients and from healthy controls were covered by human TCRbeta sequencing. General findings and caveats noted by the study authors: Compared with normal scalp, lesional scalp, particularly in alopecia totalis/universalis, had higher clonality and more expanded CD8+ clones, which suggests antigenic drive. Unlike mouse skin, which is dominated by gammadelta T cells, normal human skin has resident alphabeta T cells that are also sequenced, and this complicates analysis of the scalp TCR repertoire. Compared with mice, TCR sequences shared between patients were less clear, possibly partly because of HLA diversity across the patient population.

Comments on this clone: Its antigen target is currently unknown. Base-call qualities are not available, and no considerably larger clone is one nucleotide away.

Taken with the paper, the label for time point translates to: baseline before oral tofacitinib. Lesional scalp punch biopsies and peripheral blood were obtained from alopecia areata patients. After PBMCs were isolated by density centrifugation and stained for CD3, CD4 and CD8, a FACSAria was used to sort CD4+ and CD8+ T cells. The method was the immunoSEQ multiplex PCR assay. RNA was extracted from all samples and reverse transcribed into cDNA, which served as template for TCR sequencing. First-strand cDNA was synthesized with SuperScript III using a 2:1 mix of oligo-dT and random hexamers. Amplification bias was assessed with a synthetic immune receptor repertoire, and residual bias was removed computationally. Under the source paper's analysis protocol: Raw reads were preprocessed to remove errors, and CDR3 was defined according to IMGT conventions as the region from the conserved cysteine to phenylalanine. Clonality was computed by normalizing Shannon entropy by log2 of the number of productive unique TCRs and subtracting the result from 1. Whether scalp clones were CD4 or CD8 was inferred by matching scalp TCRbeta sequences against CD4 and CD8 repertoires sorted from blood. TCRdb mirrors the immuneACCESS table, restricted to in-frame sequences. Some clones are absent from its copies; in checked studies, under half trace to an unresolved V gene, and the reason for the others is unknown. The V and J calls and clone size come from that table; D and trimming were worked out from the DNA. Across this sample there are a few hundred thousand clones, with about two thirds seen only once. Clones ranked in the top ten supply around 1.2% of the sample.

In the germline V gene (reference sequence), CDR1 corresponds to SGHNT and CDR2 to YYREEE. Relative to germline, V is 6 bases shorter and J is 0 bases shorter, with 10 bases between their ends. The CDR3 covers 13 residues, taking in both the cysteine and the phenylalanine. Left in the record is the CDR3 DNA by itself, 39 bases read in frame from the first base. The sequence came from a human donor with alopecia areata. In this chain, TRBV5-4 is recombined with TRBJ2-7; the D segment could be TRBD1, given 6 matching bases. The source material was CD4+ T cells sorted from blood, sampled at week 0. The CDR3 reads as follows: CASTDSPSYEQYF. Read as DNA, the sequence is TGTGCCAGCACGGACAGCCCCTCCTACGAGCAGTACTTC.